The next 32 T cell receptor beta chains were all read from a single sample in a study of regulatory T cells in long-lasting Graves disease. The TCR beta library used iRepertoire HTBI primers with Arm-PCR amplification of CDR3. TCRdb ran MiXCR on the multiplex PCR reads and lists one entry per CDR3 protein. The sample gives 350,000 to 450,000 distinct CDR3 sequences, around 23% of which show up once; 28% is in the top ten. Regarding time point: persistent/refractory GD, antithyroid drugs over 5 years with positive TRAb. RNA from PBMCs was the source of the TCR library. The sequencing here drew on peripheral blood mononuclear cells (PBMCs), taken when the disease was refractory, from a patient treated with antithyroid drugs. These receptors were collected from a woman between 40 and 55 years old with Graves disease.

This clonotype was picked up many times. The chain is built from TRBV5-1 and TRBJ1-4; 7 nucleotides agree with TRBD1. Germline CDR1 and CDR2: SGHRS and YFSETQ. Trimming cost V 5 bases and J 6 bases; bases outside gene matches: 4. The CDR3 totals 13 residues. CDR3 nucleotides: TGCGCCAGCAGTTCTGACAGGGATGAAAAACTGTTTTTT. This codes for CASSSDRDEKLFF. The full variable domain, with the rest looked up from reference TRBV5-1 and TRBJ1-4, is KAGVTQTPRYLIKTRGQQVTLSCSPISGHRSVSWYQQTPGQGLQFLFEYFSETQRNKGNFPGRFSGRQFSNSRSEMNVSTLELGDSALYLCASSSDRDEKLFFGSGTQLSVL.

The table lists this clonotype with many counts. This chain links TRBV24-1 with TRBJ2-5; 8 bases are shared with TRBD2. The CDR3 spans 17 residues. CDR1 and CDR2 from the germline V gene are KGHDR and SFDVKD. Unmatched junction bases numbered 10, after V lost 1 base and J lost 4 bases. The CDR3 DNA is TGTGCCACCAGTGATTTCCGGAGCGGGAGCGGACGAGAGACCCAGTACTTC. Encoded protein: CATSDFRSGSGRETQYF.

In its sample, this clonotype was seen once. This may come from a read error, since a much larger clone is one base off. CDR3 nucleotide sequence: TGTGCCAGCAGCTCTAACCCGGGACGGAACCAAGAGACCCAGTACTTC. Amino acids: CASSSNPGRNQETQYF. This sequence joins TRBV2 and TRBJ2-5; perhaps D is TRBD1 or TRBD2 (5 bases each). Between the trimmed V and J ends, which lost 6 bases and 0 bases, there was a span of 17 bases. Germline V lookup: CDR1 SNHLY, CDR2 FYNNEI. This CDR3 is built from 16 residues.

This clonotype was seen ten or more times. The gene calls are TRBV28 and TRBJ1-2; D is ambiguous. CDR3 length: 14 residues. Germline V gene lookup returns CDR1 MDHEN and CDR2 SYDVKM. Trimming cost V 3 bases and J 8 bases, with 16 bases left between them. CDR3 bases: TGTGCCAGCAGTTTTCGGCTCAAGTCGGGCGGCTACACCTTC. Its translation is CASSFRLKSGGYTF.

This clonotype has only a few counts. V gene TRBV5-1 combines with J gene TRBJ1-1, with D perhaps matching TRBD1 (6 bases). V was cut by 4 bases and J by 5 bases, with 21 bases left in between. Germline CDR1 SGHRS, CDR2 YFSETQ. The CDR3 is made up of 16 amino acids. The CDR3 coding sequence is TGCGCCAGCAGCCATTACCCGGGACTAAGGGGGACTGAAGCTTTCTTT. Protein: CASSHYPGLRGTEAFF.

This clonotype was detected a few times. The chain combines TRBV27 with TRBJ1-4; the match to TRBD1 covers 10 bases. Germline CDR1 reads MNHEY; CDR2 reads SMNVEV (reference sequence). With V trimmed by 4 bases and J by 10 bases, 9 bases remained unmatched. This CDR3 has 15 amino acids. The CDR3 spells CASSSASWDRGKLFF. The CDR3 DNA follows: TGTGCCAGCAGTTCAGCAAGTTGGGACAGGGGAAAACTGTTTTTT.

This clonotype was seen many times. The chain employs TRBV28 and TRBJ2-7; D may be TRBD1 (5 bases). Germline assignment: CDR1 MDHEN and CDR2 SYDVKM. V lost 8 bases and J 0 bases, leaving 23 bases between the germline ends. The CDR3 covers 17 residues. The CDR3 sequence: CASSSTTGIRLSYEQYF. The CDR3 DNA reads TGTGCCAGCTCCAGTACAACAGGAATCCGTCTCTCCTACGAGCAGTACTTC.

The chain's CDR3 is CASASEGPGETQYF. CDR3 DNA: TGCGCCAGTGCGTCAGAGGGCCCGGGGGAGACCCAGTACTTC. This chain connects TRBV5-1 to TRBJ2-5; tentative D call: TRBD2 (5 bases). The CDR3 sequence is 14 residues long. Between the trimmed V and J ends, which lost 8 bases and 5 bases, there was a span of 19 bases. From germline, CDR1 is SGHRS and CDR2 YFSETQ.

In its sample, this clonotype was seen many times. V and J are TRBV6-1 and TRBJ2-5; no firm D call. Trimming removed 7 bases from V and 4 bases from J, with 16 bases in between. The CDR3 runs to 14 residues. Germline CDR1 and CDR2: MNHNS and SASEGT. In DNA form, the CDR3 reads TGTGCCAGCACCTCGCCGGTGTTCGCAGAGACCCAGTACTTC. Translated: CASTSPVFAETQYF.

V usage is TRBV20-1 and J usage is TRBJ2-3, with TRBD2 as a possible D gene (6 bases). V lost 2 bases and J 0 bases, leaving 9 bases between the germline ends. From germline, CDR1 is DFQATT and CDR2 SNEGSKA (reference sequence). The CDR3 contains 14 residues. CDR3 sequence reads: CSARLASSTDTQYF. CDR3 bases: TGCAGTGCTAGACTAGCGTCTAGCACAGATACGCAGTATTTT.

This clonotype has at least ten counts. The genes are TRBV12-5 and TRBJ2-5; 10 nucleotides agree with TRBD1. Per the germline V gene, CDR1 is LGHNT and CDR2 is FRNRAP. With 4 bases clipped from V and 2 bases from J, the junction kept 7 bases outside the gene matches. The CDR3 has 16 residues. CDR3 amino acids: CASGSGQGELQETQYF. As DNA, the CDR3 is TGTGCTAGTGGTTCCGGACAGGGGGAGCTACAAGAGACCCAGTACTTC.

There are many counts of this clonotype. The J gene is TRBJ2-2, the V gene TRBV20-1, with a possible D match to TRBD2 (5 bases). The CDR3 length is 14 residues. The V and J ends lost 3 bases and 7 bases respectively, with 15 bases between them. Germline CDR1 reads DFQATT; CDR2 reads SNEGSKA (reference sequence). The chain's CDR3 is CSARPAGKVGELFF. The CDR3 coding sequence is TGCAGTGCTAGGCCCGCCGGGAAGGTCGGGGAGCTGTTTTTT.

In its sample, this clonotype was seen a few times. The CDR3 DNA reads TGTGCCACCAGCAGAGAAGCGTCGAGACTAGCCAAAAACATTCAGTACTTC. Translation gives CATSREASRLAKNIQYF. This rearrangement joins TRBV15 to TRBJ2-4; D unresolved. V was cut by 0 bases and J by 0 bases, with 12 bases left in between. The CDR3 totals 17 residues. The germline gives CDR1 LNHNV, CDR2 YYDKDF (reference sequence).

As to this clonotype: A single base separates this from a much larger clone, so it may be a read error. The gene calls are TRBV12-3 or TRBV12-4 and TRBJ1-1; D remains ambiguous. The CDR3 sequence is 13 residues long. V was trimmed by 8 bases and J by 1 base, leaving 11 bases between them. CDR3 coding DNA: TGTGCCAGCGTCGCAACGGGGAACACTGAAGCTTTCTTT. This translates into CASVATGNTEAFF.

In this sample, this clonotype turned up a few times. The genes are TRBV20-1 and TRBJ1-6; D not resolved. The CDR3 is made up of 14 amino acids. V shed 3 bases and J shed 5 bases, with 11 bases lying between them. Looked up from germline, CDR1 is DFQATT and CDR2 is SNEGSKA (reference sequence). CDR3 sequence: CSASLGYDNSPLHF. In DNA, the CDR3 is TGCAGTGCTAGTCTGGGGTACGATAATTCACCCCTCCACTTT.

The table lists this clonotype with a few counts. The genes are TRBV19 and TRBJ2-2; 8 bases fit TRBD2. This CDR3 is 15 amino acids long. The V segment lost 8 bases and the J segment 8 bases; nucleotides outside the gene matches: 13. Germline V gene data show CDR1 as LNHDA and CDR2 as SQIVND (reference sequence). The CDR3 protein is CASEMREVRMGELFF. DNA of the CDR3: TGTGCCAGTGAAATGCGGGAGGTTAGGATGGGGGAGCTGTTTTTT. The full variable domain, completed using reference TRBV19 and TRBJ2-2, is DGGITQSPKYLFRKEGQNVTLSCEQNLNHDAMYWYRQDPGQGLRLIYYSQIVNDFQKGDIAEGYSVSREKKESFPLTVTSAQKNPTAFYLCASEMREVRMGELFFGEGSRLTVL.

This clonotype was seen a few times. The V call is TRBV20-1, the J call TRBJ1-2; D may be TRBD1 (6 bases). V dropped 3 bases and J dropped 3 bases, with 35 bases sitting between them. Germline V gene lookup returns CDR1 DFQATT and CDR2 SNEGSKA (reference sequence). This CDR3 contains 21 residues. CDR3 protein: CSARLPDRIANYHLFYYGYTF. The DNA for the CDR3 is TGCAGTGCTAGGCTTCCCGACAGGATAGCTAACTACCACCTCTTCTACTATGGCTACACCTTC.

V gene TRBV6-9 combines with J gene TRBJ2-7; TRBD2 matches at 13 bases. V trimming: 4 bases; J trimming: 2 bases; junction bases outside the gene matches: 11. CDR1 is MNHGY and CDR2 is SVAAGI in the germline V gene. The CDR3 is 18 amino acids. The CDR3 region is CASSFLGGTSGVTYEQYF. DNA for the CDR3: TGTGCCAGCAGTTTCTTGGGAGGGACTAGCGGGGTTACCTACGAGCAGTACTTC.

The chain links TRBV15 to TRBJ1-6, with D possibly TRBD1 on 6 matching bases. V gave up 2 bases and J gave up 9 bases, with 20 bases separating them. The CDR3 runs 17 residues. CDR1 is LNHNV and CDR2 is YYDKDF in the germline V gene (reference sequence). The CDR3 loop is CATSRREGGPVGSPLHF. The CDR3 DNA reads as TGTGCCACCAGCAGAAGAGAGGGGGGGCCGGTTGGTTCACCCCTCCACTTT. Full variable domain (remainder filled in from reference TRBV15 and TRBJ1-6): DAMVIQNPRYQVTQFGKPVTLSCSQTLNHNVMYWYQQKSSQAPKLLFHYYDKDFNNEADTPDNFQSRRPNTSFCFLDIRSPGLGDTAMYLCATSRREGGPVGSPLHFGNGTRLTVT.

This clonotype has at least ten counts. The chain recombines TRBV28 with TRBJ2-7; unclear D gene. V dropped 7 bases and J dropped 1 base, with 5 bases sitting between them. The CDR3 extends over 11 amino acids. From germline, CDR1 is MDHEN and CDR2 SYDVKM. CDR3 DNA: TGTGCCAGCACTGAGTCCTACGAGCAGTACTTC. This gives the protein CASTESYEQYF.

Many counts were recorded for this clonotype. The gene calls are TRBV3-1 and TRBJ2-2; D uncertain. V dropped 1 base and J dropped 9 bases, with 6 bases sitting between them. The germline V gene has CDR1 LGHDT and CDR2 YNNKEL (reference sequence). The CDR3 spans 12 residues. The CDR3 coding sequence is TGTGCCAGCAGCCAAGTGATGTGGGAGCTGTTTTTT. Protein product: CASSQVMWELFF.

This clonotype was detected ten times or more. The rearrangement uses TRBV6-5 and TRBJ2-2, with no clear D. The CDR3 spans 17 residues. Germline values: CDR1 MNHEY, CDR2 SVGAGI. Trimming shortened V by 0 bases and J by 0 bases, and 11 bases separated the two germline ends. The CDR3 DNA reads TGTGCCAGCAGTTACTCGGACGAGACACCGAACACCGGGGAGCTGTTTTTT. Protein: CASSYSDETPNTGELFF.

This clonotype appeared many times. CDR3 nucleotides: TGTGCCAGCAGCATAGCTGTAGTCCTCCCCTACGAGCAGTACTTC. It codes for CASSIAVVLPYEQYF. The chain joins TRBV11-2 to TRBJ2-7; unclear D gene. Trimming pared 5 bases from V and 2 bases from J, leaving 16 bases between. The length of the CDR3 is 15 residues. CDR1 SGHAT and CDR2 FQNNGV come from the germline V gene.

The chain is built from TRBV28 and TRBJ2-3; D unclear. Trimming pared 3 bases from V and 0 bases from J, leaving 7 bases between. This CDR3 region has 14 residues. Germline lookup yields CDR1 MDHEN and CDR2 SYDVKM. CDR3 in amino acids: CASSLKGSTDTQYF. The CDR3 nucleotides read TGTGCCAGCAGTTTGAAGGGTAGCACAGATACGCAGTATTTT.

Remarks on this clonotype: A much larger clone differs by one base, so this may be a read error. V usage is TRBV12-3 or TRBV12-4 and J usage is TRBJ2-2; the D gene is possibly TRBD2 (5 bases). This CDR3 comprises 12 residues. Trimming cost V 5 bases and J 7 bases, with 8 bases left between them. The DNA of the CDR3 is TGTGCCAGCAGTCCGGGGTACGGGGAGCTGTTTTTT. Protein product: CASSPGYGELFF.

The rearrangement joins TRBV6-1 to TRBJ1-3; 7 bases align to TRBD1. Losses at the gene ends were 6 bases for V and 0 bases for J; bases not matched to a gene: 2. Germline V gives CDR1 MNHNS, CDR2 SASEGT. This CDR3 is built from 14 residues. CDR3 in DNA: TGTGCCAGCAGGGACAGGTTCTCTGGAAACACCATATATTTT. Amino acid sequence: CASRDRFSGNTIYF.

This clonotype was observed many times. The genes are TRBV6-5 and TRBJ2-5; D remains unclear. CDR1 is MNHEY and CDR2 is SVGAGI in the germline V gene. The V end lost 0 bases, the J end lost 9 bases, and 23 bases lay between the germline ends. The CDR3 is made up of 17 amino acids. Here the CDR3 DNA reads TGTGCCAGCAGTTACTCGACCGGAGCTATTAAATCGGAGCCCCAGTACTTC. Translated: CASSYSTGAIKSEPQYF.

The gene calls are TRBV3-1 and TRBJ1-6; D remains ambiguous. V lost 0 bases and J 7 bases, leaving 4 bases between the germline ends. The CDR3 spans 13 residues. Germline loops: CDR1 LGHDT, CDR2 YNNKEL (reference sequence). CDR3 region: CASSQEGNSPLHF. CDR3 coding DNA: TGTGCCAGCAGCCAAGAAGGAAATTCACCCCTCCACTTT.

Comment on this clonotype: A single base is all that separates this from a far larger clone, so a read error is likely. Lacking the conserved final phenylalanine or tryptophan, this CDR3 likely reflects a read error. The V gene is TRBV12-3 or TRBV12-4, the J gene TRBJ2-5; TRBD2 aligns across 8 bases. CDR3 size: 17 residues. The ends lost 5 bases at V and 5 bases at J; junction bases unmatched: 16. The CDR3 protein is CASSDLGASGPRETQYL. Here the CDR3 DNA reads TGTGCCAGCAGTGATTTAGGGGCTAGCGGGCCTAGGGAGACCCAGTACCTC.

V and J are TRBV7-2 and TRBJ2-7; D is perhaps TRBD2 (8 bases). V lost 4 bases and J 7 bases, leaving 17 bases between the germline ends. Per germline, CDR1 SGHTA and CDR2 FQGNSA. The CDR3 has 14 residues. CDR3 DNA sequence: TGTGCCAGCAGCTCCGGGGGGGGGACAGTTGAGCAGTACTTC. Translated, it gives CASSSGGGTVEQYF.

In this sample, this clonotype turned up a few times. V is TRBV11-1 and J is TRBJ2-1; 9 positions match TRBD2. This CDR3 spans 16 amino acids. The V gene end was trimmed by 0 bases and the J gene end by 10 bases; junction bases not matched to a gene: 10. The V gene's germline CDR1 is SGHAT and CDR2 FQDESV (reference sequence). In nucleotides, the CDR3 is TGTGCCAGCAGCTTAGCGTCTCTAGCGGGATCAGGAGAGCAGTTCTTC. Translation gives CASSLASLAGSGEQFF. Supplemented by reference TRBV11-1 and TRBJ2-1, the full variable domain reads EAEVAQSPRYKITEKSQAVAFWCDPISGHATLYWYRQILGQGPELLVQFQDESVVDDSQLPKDRFSAERLKGVDSTLKIQPAELGDSAMYLCASSLASLAGSGEQFFGPGTRLTVL.

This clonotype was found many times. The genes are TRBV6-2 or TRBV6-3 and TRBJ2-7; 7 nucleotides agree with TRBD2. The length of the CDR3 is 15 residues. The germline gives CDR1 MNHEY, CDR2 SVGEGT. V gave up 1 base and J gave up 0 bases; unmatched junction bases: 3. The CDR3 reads CASSYWTRGSYEQYF. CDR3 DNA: TGTGCCAGCAGTTACTGGACTAGAGGCTCCTACGAGCAGTACTTC.